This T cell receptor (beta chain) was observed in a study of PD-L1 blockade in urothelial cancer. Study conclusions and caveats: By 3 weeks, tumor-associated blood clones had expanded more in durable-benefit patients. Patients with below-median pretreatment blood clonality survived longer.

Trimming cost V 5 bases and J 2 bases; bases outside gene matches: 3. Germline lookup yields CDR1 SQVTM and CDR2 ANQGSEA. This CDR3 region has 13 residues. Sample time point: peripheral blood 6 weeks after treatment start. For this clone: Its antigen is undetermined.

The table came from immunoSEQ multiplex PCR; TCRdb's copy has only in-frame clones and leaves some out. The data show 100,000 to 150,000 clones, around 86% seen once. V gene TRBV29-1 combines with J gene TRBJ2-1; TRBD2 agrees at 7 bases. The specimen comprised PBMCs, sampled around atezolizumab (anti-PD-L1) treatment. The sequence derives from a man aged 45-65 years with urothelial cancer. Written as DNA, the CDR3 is TGCAGCGTTCGCGGGAGTACCTACAATGAGCAGTTCTTC. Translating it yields CSVRGSTYNEQFF.